This entry describes one T cell receptor (beta chain). Its antigen is unknown. V was pared by 4 bases and J by 2 bases, with 7 bases of the junction left unmatched. In germline, CDR1 is SGHRS, CDR2 YFSETQ. There are 15 residues in the CDR3. At least 5 micrograms of total RNA were extracted per sample. This sample is part of a study of blood T cells in healthy people across ages. Study-wide results and limits: Researchers deemed the diversity estimates from one million T cells underestimates. Fewer expanded clones and more diversity marked long-lived versus aged donors.

The second PCR ran about 6 to 11 cycles with a sample-barcoded 5' primer and J-beta primers. Each cDNA molecule received a tag from a template-switch adaptor that had 12 random nucleotides. TCRdb reanalysed the 5' RACE reads using MiXCR and keeps one entry per CDR3 protein. The sample carries some 900,000 distinct CDR3 sequences, roughly 48% recorded once. The sequencing sample was made of blood. The chain has TRBV5-1 and TRBJ2-7, with 9 bases that match TRBD2. This TCR was recovered from a man aged 30 to 45 in good health. CDR3 DNA sequence: TGCGCCAGCAGCCCGTCCGCGGGGGGGACCTACGAGCAGTACTTC. Residues: CASSPSAGGTYEQYF.